These T cell receptor beta chains were read from a single sample in a study of T-cell memory formation after mild COVID-19. Via MiXCR, TCRdb re-called the 5' RACE reads, giving one row per CDR3 protein. The sample consists of 250,000 to 300,000 distinct CDR3 sequences, roughly 18% of them appearing once. The sample taken for sequencing was PBMCs or a T cell subset sorted from them (not recorded which). Receptors were obtained from a man younger than 35 who had mild COVID-19 (a few samples of this study predate the infection). Cell type and time point are not known. Each CDR3 is given with its conserved first and last residue. D genes are given only for firm matches. Clone sizes are given selectively: once, few, many, or a class where the clone is expanded.

TRBV10-2	few	.	TRBJ2-1	CASSGGRDNEQFF	TGCGCCAGCAGTGGGGGACGGGACAATGAGCAGTTCTTC
TRBV5-1	few	.	TRBJ2-3	CASSLVFGGGTDTQYF	TGCGCCAGCAGCCTGGTTTTCGGGGGCGGCACAGATACGCAGTATTTT
TRBV6-5	.	.	TRBJ1-6	CASSYGPNSPLHF	TGTGCCAGCAGTTACGGGCCTAATTCACCCCTCCACTTT
TRBV2	few	TRBD1	TRBJ1-1	CASRDRGLTEAFF	TGTGCCAGCAGGGACAGGGGGCTGACTGAAGCTTTCTTT
TRBV11-2	.	.	TRBJ2-6	CASSLMTWGWGANVLTF	TGTGCCAGCAGCTTAATGACGTGGGGCTGGGGGGCCAACGTCCTGACTTTC
TRBV5-6	few	.	TRBJ2-1	CASTSRRPEQFF	TGTGCCAGCACCTCGCGGAGGCCTGAGCAGTTCTTC
TRBV9	few	TRBD1	TRBJ1-3	CASKGADGNTIYF	TGTGCCAGTAAGGGGGCGGATGGAAACACCATATATTTT
TRBV28	many	TRBD2	TRBJ2-1	CASRLLAGAYNEQFF	TGTGCCAGCAGACTGCTAGCGGGGGCTTACAATGAGCAGTTCTTC
TRBV12-3/TRBV12-4	many	.	TRBJ2-3	CASSLGGGDHLGQYF	TGTGCCAGCAGTTTAGGGGGGGGCGACCACCTCGGGCAGTATTTT
TRBV18	.	.	TRBJ1-2	CASSDSLPLNYGYTF	TGTGCCAGCTCGGATTCGCTGCCCCTAAACTATGGCTACACCTTC
TRBV6-1	.	.	TRBJ2-3	CASRGGLGADTQYF	TGTGCCAGCAGGGGGGGGCTAGGAGCAGATACGCAGTATTTT
TRBV3-1	.	TRBD1	TRBJ1-2	CASSVAQGGYGYTF	TGTGCCAGCAGCGTTGCCCAGGGGGGCTATGGCTACACCTTC
TRBV19	few	.	TRBJ1-1	CASRTGFEAFF	TGTGCCAGTAGGACCGGATTTGAAGCTTTCTTT
TRBV7-9	.	TRBD1	TRBJ1-4	CASSYWTGTEKLFF	TGTGCCAGCAGCTACTGGACAGGGACTGAAAAACTGTTTTTT
TRBV12-3/TRBV12-4	few	.	TRBJ2-2	CASSLGFAGELFF	TGTGCCAGCAGTTTAGGGTTTGCCGGGGAGCTGTTTTTT
TRBV10-3	few	.	TRBJ1-4	CAIRGTDNEKLFF	TGTGCCATCAGAGGGACGGATAATGAAAAACTGTTTTTT
TRBV7-9	.	.	TRBJ1-3	CASSLSHGSGNTIYF	TGTGCCAGCAGCTTATCCCACGGCTCTGGAAACACCATATATTTT
TRBV4-3	few	.	TRBJ2-3	CASSQDAGVRTSRPDTQYF	TGCGCCAGCAGCCAAGACGCAGGGGTTCGAACTAGCCGCCCAGATACGCAGTATTTT
TRBV7-9	.	.	TRBJ2-3	CASSLNRGGDTQYF	TGTGCCAGCAGCTTAAACAGGGGGGGAGATACGCAGTATTTT
TRBV7-2	many	.	TRBJ2-7	CASSLAGLDSYGGYF	TGTGCCAGCAGCTTAGCCGGGTTAGATTCCTACGGTGGGTACTTC
TRBV5-4	.	.	TRBJ1-5	CATNGENQPQHF	TGTGCTACTAATGGGGAAAATCAGCCCCAGCATTTT
TRBV7-6	.	TRBD2	TRBJ2-7	CASSLAAGDDYEQYF	TGTGCCAGCAGCTTAGCAGCGGGGGATGACTACGAGCAGTACTTC
TRBV9	.	.	TRBJ2-5	CASSVAPSQETQYF	TGTGCCAGCAGCGTAGCACCTTCTCAAGAGACCCAGTACTTC
TRBV5-1	.	.	TRBJ2-5	CASSGGPSRTQYF	TGCGCCAGCAGCGGCGGCCCCTCACGAACCCAGTACTTC
TRBV5-6	.	.	TRBJ2-3	CASSFPGAFSTDTQYF	TGTGCCAGCAGCTTCCCAGGGGCCTTTAGCACAGATACGCAGTATTTT
TRBV15	few	TRBD1	TRBJ1-2	CATSNRTGGPSTF	TGTGCCACCAGCAATAGGACAGGGGGCCCCTCCACCTTC
TRBV12-3/TRBV12-4	.	TRBD1	TRBJ1-2	CASSWGQVYGYTF	TGTGCCAGCAGTTGGGGACAGGTATATGGCTACACCTTC
TRBV19	.	.	TRBJ1-6	CASTPGRGHSPLHF	TGTGCCAGTACCCCGGGCCGGGGGCATTCACCCCTCCACTTT
TRBV24-1	few	.	TRBJ2-3	CATAATTDTQYF	TGTGCCACCGCAGCCACCACAGATACGCAGTATTTT
TRBV7-2	few	.	TRBJ1-2	CASSLVAGVYTF	TGTGCCAGCAGCTTAGTAGCAGGTGTCTACACCTTC
TRBV29-1	.	.	TRBJ2-1	CSVPGVKYNEQFF	TGCAGCGTTCCCGGGGTGAAATACAATGAGCAGTTCTTC
TRBV6-6	few	.	TRBJ1-1	CASSYLGRTEAFF	TGTGCCAGCAGTTACTTGGGTCGCACTGAAGCTTTCTTT
TRBV9	few	TRBD1	TRBJ2-1	CASSVGGRGNEQFF	TGTGCCAGCAGCGTAGGAGGCAGGGGGAATGAGCAGTTCTTC
TRBV7-2	.	.	TRBJ1-4	CASSFGAPPEKLFF	TGTGCCAGCAGCTTCGGGGCACCCCCGGAAAAACTGTTTTTT
TRBV5-1	.	.	TRBJ1-5	CASSLTGNSNQPQHF	TGCGCCAGCAGCTTGACGGGTAATAGCAATCAGCCCCAGCATTTT
TRBV7-2	.	.	TRBJ2-5	CASSPPTGVETQYF	TGTGCCAGCAGCCCCCCGACGGGGGTAGAGACCCAGTACTTC